Sequencing of this T cell receptor beta chain was carried out in a study of blood T cell dynamics during melanoma immunotherapy. Note on this clone: The antigen is unknown.

Germline-derived CDR1 and CDR2 are SGHRS and YFSETQ. This CDR3 spans 14 amino acids. The V and J ends lost 2 bases and 3 bases respectively, with 11 bases between them. Time point noted: pre-treatment baseline. Prior systemic cancer therapy, immunosuppressant use and other active malignancies excluded patients. Assay used: immunoSEQ multiplex PCR; TCRdb lists only in-frame clones, some missing. The sample includes about 24,000 clones, approximately 88% seen only once; the top ten take 4.6%. Notes on the study in general: The study could not tell melanoma-specific clones from general immune activation.

Sequencing was performed on blood, taken from a patient treated with checkpoint blockade. This TCR derives from a human donor with melanoma. The chain combines TRBV5-1 with TRBJ1-1, with D possibly being TRBD1 (5 bases). The CDR3 DNA is TGCGCCAGCAGCTTACAGGACCTCCACACTGAAGCTTTCTTT. Translating it yields CASSLQDLHTEAFF.